These 24 T cell receptor beta chains were all obtained from the same sample, sequenced in a study of control samples from healthy donors and cancer patients. Here immunoSEQ multiplex PCR was the method, and the copy in TCRdb shows in-frame clones only, minus some. The sample records about 79,000 clones, 80% to 95% being singletons. The sequencing sample was made of PBMCs. These receptors all stem from a woman aged 40 to 49 with lung cancer.

The chain is built from TRBV18 and TRBJ2-1, with 11 positions matching TRBD1. Trimming removed 2 bases from V and 9 bases from J; junction bases left unmatched: 6. From germline, CDR1 is KGHSH and CDR2 LQKENI. CDR3 length equals 15 residues. The CDR3 DNA sequence: TGTGCCAGCTCACCAGTGGGGACAGGGGGGATTGAGCAGTTCTTC. This codes for CASSPVGTGGIEQFF.

This sequence joins TRBV3-1 (or the pseudogene TRBV3-2) and TRBJ2-7; no reliable D call. The germline V gene has CDR1 LGHDT and CDR2 YNNKEL (reference sequence). With 5 bases removed from V and 3 bases from J, the gap between germline ends came to 14 bases. The CDR3 is 14 amino acids. The CDR3 DNA sequence: TGTGCCAGCAGCGCCGCGTGGGGTAACTACGAGCAGTACTTC. Translating gives CASSAAWGNYEQYF.

J is TRBJ1-4 and V is TRBV30, with 7 bases that match TRBD1. The germline V gene encodes CDR1 GTSNPN and CDR2 SVGIG (reference sequence). Germline trimming cut 5 bases from V and 5 bases from J; bases unmatched to any gene: 5. The CDR3 totals 13 residues. The CDR3 nucleotides are TGTGCCTGGCGAGAGACAGGGAATGAAAAACTGTTTTTT. The encoded protein is CAWRETGNEKLFF.

This sequence joins TRBV27 and TRBJ2-5; D is undetermined. CDR3 length equals 13 residues. The germline V gene has CDR1 MNHEY and CDR2 SMNVEV (reference sequence). V lost 3 bases and J lost 5, with 10 bases in between. CDR3 loop: CASSFGPRETQYF. In DNA form, the CDR3 reads TGTGCCAGCAGTTTTGGGCCCAGGGAGACCCAGTACTTC.

The rearrangement uses TRBV19 and TRBJ1-3; 9 nucleotides line up with TRBD1. V lost 9 bases, J lost 4 bases, and 4 bases stayed unmatched. Germline assignment: CDR1 LNHDA and CDR2 SQIVND (reference sequence). This CDR3 comprises 13 residues. The CDR3 sequence is CASEGQGGNTIYF. CDR3 nucleotides: TGTGCCAGCGAGGGACAGGGAGGAAACACCATATATTTT.

The rearrangement uses TRBV27 and TRBJ2-5; D unclear. V was cut by 3 bases and J by 2 bases, with 7 bases left in between. The CDR3 extends over 13 amino acids. The germline CDR1 and CDR2 sequences are MNHEY and SMNVEV (reference sequence). The CDR3 nucleotides are TGTGCCAGCAGTTTTGGCATACAAGAGACCCAGTACTTC. This translates into CASSFGIQETQYF.

The CDR3 protein is CASSSGQGGGQETQYF. CDR3 bases: TGTGCCAGCAGTTCTGGACAGGGAGGGGGCCAAGAGACCCAGTACTTC. The chain combines TRBV5-5 with TRBJ2-5; D possibly corresponds to TRBD1 (8 bases). Germline V gene sequence: CDR1 SGHKS, CDR2 YYEKEE (reference sequence). V lost 5 bases and J lost 1, with 18 bases in between. The CDR3 is 16 residues long.

This sequence joins TRBV19 and TRBJ2-1, with 10 bases matching TRBD1. CDR3 length equals 15 residues. Trimming cost V 1 base and J 5 bases; bases outside gene matches: 2. Germline loops: CDR1 LNHDA, CDR2 SQIVND (reference sequence). The CDR3 DNA is TGTGCCAGTAGTATAGGGACAGGGGGACACAATGAGCAGTTCTTC. Protein sequence: CASSIGTGGHNEQFF.

The chain joins TRBV9 to TRBJ2-2; 7 nucleotides align to TRBD1. The V gene's germline CDR1 is SGDLS and CDR2 YYNGEE. The CDR3 totals 15 residues. J gave up 2 bases and V 3 bases, and 4 bases lay outside the gene matches. CDR3 in DNA: TGTGCCAGCAGCGGGAAGGGGGCCAACACCGGGGAGCTGTTTTTT. Encoded protein: CASSGKGANTGELFF. The entire variable domain, with the rest obtained from reference TRBV9 and TRBJ2-2, is as follows: DSGVTQTPKHLITATGQRVTLRCSPRSGDLSVYWYQQSLDQGLQFLIQYYNGEERAKGNILERFSAQQFPDLHSELNLSSLELGDSALYFCASSGKGANTGELFFGEGSRLTVL.

The gene calls are TRBV14 and TRBJ2-7; no clear D gene. CDR3 length equals 13 residues. The germline CDR1 and CDR2 sequences are SGHDN and FVKESK. V dropped 0 bases and J dropped 4 bases, with 7 bases sitting between them. This CDR3 reads CASSQDSRYEQYF. The CDR3 bases are TGTGCCAGCAGCCAAGATTCTCGGTACGAGCAGTACTTC. The variable domain in full, with the rest retrieved from reference TRBV14 and TRBJ2-7, is EAGVTQFPSHSVIEKGQTVTLRCDPISGHDNLYWYRRVMGKEIKFLLHFVKESKQDESGMPNNRFLAERTGGTYSTLKVQPAELEDSGVYFCASSQDSRYEQYFGPGTRLTVT.

The V gene is TRBV28, the J gene TRBJ1-2; D gene unclear. This CDR3 comprises 14 residues. V lost 6 bases and J 1 base, leaving 12 bases between the germline ends. Germline CDR1 MDHEN, CDR2 SYDVKM. The CDR3 nucleotides are TGTGCCAGCAGAAATTCGGGTTTTAACTATGGCTACACCTTC. Its translation: CASRNSGFNYGYTF.

This clone was observed once. The chain employs TRBV19 and TRBJ1-4; D is possibly TRBD1 (6 bases). V was trimmed by 6 bases and J by 4 bases, leaving 15 bases between them. CDR1 and CDR2 (germline): LNHDA, SQIVND (reference sequence). CDR3 length equals 15 residues. CDR3 sequence reads: CASRDPGVFNEKLFF. CDR3 coding DNA: TGTGCCAGTAGGGACCCAGGGGTTTTTAATGAAAAACTGTTTTTT.

This rearrangement joins TRBV28 to TRBJ2-3; possibly TRBD2 for D (6 bases). The V end lost 8 bases, the J end lost 7 bases, and 16 bases lay between the germline ends. Germline CDR1 MDHEN, CDR2 SYDVKM. CDR3 length: 13 amino acids. CDR3 sequence reads: CASSVLAIHTQYF. CDR3 sequence (DNA): TGTGCCAGCTCGGTGCTAGCGATCCATACGCAGTATTTT.

The rearrangement links TRBV6-4 to TRBJ1-1, with 7 bases fitting TRBD1. J gave up 2 bases and V 3 bases, and 9 bases lay outside the gene matches. The CDR3 runs to 16 residues. Germline CDR1 and CDR2: MRHNA and SNTAGT. The chain's CDR3 is CASSDTQGTANTEAFF. CDR3 sequence (DNA): TGTGCCAGCAGTGATACCCAGGGGACAGCTAACACTGAAGCTTTCTTT.

The chain has TRBV18 and TRBJ1-6; the D is unclear. This CDR3 contains 14 residues. Trimming took 6 bases from V and 8 from J, leaving 14 bases between them. In germline, CDR1 is KGHSH, CDR2 LQKENI. CDR3 region: CASSSSHGDSPLHF. In DNA form, the CDR3 reads TGTGCCAGCTCCTCTTCCCACGGGGATTCACCCCTCCACTTT.

This clone has more than one count but fewer than ten. V and J are TRBV7-3 and TRBJ1-1; D is possibly TRBD1 (5 bases). The CDR3 spans 16 residues. V was cut by 2 bases and J by 1 base, with 14 bases left in between. CDR1 SGHTA and CDR2 FQGTGA come from the germline V gene. Here the CDR3 DNA reads TGTGCCAGCAGCTTAGCTCCCCCCGGGACGAACACTGAAGCTTTCTTT. The encoded protein is CASSLAPPGTNTEAFF.

Worth noting for this clone: One end of the junction varies from germline; a read error may be responsible. The V call is TRBV7-9, the J call TRBJ2-1; D gene ambiguous. The CDR3 consists of 13 residues. The V gene's germline CDR1 is SEHNR and CDR2 FQNEAQ (reference sequence). CDR3 in amino acids: CVSSPTLRNEQFF. The CDR3 DNA reads as TGTGTCAGCAGCCCTACGTTGCGCAATGAGCAGTTCTTC.

V usage is TRBV10-3 and J usage is TRBJ2-2, with a tentative D call TRBD1 (6 bases). Per the germline V gene, CDR1 is ENHRY and CDR2 is SYGVKD. V lost 7 bases and J 0 bases, leaving 12 bases between the germline ends. The CDR3 sequence is 15 residues long. For the CDR3, the DNA is TGTGCCATCAACGAAAAGGGGGCGAACACCGGGGAGCTGTTTTTT. It specifies CAINEKGANTGELFF.

The V gene is TRBV6-5, the J gene TRBJ1-4, with D tentatively TRBD1 (6 bases). The V end was cut by 5 bases, the J end by 4 bases, with 14 bases between. The germline V gene has CDR1 MNHEY and CDR2 SVGAGI. There are 15 residues in the CDR3. The CDR3 DNA reads as TGTGCCAGCAGTCCCACAGGGCTTGGTAATGAAAAACTGTTTTTT. Amino acid sequence: CASSPTGLGNEKLFF.

The chain joins TRBV9 to TRBJ1-1, with D perhaps matching TRBD1 (5 bases). Deletions cut 4 bases from V and 4 bases from J, with 14 bases between. Per germline, CDR1 SGDLS and CDR2 YYNGEE. The CDR3 runs 14 residues. The CDR3 nucleotides read TGTGCCAGCAGCCCCCCGGCGGGGGGCACTGAAGCTTTCTTT. This sequence encodes CASSPPAGGTEAFF. The variable domain in full, with the rest retrieved from reference TRBV9 and TRBJ1-1, is DSGVTQTPKHLITATGQRVTLRCSPRSGDLSVYWYQQSLDQGLQFLIQYYNGEERAKGNILERFSAQQFPDLHSELNLSSLELGDSALYFCASSPPAGGTEAFFGQGTRLTVV.

The chain couples TRBV7-8 to TRBJ2-5, with D possibly matching TRBD1 (6 bases). V was clipped by 6 bases and J by 2 bases, with 10 bases between them. The V gene's germline CDR1 is SGHVS and CDR2 FQNEAQ. The CDR3 consists of 13 residues. CDR3 protein: CASSRTAQETQYF. For the CDR3, the DNA is TGTGCCAGCAGTCGGACAGCTCAAGAGACCCAGTACTTC. Drawing the rest from reference TRBV7-8 and TRBJ2-5, the complete variable domain is GAGVSQSPRYKVAKRGQDVALRCDPISGHVSLFWYQQALGQGPEFLTYFQNEAQLDKSGLPSDRFFAERPEGSVSTLKIQRTQQEDSAVYLCASSRTAQETQYFGPGTRLLVL.

The V and J genes are TRBV18 and TRBJ1-5; 7 nucleotides agree with TRBD1. The CDR3 is made up of 14 amino acids. V trimming: 6 bases; J trimming: 1 base; junction bases outside the gene matches: 3. Germline assignment: CDR1 KGHSH and CDR2 LQKENI. The CDR3 loop reads CASSPGGSNQPQHF. CDR3 nucleotide sequence: TGTGCCAGCTCCCCAGGGGGAAGCAATCAGCCCCAGCATTTT.

This clone occurred a few times. The chain is built from TRBV18 and TRBJ2-4, with 9 positions matching TRBD1. V was clipped by 3 bases and J by 0 bases; unmatched bases: 9. The CDR3 is 18 residues long. CDR1 and CDR2 (germline): KGHSH, LQKENI. In nucleotides, the CDR3 is TGTGCCAGCTCACCTCCCGGGACAGGGATCCTAGCCAAAAACATTCAGTACTTC. Its protein is CASSPPGTGILAKNIQYF.

This CDR3 is CASSLTWDRARTDTQYF. The CDR3 bases are TGTGCCAGCAGCCTTACCTGGGACAGGGCCCGCACAGATACGCAGTATTTT. The V and J genes are TRBV13 and TRBJ2-3; 9 bases are a match to TRBD1. V lost 5 bases, J lost 1 base, and 10 bases stayed unmatched. Germline-derived CDR1 and CDR2 are PRHDT and FYEKMQ (reference sequence). The CDR3 loop spans 17 amino acids.